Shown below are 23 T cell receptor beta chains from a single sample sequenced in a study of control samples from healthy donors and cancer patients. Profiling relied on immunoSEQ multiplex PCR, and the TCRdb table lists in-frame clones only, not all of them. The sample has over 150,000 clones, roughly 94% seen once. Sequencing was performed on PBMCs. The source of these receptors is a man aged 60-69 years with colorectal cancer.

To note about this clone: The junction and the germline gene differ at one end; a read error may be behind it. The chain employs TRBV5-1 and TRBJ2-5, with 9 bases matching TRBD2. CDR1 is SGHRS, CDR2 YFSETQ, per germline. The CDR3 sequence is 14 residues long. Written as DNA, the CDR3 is TGCGCCCGCAGCGCGGGGGGGGGCCCCGAGACCCAGTACTTC. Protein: CARSAGGGPETQYF.

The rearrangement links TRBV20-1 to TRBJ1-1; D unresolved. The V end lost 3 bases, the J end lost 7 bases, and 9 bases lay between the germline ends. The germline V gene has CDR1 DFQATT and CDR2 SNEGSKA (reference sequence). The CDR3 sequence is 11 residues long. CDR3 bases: TGCAGTGCTAGGAGGGAGATTGAAGCTTTCTTT. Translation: CSARREIEAFF.

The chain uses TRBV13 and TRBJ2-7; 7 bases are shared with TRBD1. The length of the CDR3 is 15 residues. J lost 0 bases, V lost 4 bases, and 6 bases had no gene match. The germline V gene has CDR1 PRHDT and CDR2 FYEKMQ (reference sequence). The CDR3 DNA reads TGTGCCAGCAGCTACCGACAGGGAACCTCCTACGAGCAGTACTTC. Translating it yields CASSYRQGTSYEQYF.

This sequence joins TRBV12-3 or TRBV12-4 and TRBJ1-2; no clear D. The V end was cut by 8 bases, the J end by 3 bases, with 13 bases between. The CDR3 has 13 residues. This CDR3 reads CASSPAGDYGYTF. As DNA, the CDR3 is TGTGCCAGCTCCCCGGCAGGTGACTATGGCTACACCTTC.

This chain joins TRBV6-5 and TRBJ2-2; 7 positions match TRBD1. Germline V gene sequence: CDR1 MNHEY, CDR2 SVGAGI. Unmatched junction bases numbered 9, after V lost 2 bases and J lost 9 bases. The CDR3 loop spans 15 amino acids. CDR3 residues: CASSYRDSLARELFF. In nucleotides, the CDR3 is TGTGCCAGCAGTTACCGGGACAGCTTAGCCCGGGAGCTGTTTTTT.

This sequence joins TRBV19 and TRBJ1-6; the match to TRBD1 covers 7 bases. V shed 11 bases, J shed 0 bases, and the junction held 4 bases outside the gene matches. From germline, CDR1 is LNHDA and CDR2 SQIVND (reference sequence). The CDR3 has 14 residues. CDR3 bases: TGTGCCCGCCGGGACAGCTCCTATAATTCACCCCTCCACTTT. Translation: CARRDSSYNSPLHF.

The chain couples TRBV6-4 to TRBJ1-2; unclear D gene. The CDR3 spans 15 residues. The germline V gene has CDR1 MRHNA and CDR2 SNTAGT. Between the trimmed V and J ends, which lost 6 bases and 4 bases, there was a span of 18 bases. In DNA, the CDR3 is TGTGCCAGCAGAGTTTCACCGGAGTCGGGCTATGGCTACACCTTC. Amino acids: CASRVSPESGYGYTF.

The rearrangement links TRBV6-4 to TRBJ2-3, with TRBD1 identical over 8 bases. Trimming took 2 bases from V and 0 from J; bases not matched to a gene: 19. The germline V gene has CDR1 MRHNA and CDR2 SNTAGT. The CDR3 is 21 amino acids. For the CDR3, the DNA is TGTGCCAGCAGTGACCCAGACAGGGGCCGGAACCACTTTCCTAGCACAGATACGCAGTATTTT. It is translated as CASSDPDRGRNHFPSTDTQYF.

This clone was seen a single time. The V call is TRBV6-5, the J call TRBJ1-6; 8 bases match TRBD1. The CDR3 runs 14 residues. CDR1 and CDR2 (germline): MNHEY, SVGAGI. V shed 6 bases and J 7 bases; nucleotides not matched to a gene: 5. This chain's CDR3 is CASRGQVGNSPLHF. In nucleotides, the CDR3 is TGTGCCAGCAGGGGACAGGTTGGCAATTCACCCCTCCACTTT.

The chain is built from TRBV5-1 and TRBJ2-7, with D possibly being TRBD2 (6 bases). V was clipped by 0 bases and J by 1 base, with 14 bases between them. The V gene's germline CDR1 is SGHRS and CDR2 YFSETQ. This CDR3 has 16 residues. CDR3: CASSLDLGTVSYEQYF. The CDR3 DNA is TGCGCCAGCAGCTTGGACTTGGGGACTGTGTCCTACGAGCAGTACTTC.

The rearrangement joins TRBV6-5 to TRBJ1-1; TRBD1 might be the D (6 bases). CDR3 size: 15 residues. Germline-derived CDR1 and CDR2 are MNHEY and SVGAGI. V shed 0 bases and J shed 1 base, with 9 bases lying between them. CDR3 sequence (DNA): TGTGCCAGCAGTTACTCGGGGGCCACGAACACTGAAGCTTTCTTT. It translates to CASSYSGATNTEAFF.

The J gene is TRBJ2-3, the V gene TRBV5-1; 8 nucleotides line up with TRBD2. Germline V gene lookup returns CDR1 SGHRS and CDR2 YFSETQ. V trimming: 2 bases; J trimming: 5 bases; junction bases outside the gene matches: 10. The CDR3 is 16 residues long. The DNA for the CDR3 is TGCGCCAGCAGCTTTGTGCGGGGGGCCCAGGGAGATACGCAGTATTTT. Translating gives CASSFVRGAQGDTQYF.

This chain's CDR3 is CASSRGTGDTDTQYF. The DNA of the CDR3 is TGCGCCAGCAGCCGCGGGACAGGGGACACAGATACGCAGTATTTT. The chain has TRBV5-1 and TRBJ2-3, with 10 nucleotides matching TRBD1. V was pared by 4 bases and J by 2 bases, with 4 bases of the junction left unmatched. CDR1 is SGHRS, CDR2 YFSETQ, per germline. The CDR3 consists of 15 residues.

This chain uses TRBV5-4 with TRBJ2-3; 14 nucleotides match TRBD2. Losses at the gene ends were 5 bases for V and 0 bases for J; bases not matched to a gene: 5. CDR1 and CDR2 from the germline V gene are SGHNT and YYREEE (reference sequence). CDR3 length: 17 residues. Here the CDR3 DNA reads TGTGCCAGCAGTTGGACTAGCGGGGGGACTAGCACAGATACGCAGTATTTT. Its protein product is CASSWTSGGTSTDTQYF.

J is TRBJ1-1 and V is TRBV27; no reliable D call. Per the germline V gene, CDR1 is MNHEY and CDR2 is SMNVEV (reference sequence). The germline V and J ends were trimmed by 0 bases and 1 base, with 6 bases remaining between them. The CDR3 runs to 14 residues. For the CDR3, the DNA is TGTGCCAGCAGTTTATCAAGCGGGAACACTGAAGCTTTCTTT. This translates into CASSLSSGNTEAFF.

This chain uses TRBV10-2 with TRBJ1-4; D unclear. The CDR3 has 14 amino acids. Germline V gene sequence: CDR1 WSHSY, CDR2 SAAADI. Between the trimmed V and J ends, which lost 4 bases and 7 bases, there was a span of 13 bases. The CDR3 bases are TGCGCCAGCAGTGTTGGGGTGATTGGTGAAAAACTGTTTTTT. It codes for CASSVGVIGEKLFF.

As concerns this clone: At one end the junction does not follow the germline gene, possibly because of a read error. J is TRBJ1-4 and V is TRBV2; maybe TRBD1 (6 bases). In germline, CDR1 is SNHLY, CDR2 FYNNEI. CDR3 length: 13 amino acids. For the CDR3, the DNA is TGTGCCAGCAGGGAAGGGGGAAGGGAAAAACTGTTTTTT. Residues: CASREGGREKLFF.

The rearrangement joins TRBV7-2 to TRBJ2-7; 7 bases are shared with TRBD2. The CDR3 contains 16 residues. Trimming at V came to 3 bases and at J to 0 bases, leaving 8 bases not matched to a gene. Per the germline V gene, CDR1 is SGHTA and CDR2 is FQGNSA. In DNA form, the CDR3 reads TGTGCCAGCAGCTTTAGCGGGCATACGTCCTCCTACGAGCAGTACTTC. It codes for CASSFSGHTSSYEQYF.

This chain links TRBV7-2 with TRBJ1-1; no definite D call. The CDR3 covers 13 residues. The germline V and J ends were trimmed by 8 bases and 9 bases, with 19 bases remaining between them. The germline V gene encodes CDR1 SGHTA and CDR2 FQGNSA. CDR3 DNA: TGTGCCAGCGAGCCTACCCCGTCCCCTCAAGCTTTCTTT. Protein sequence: CASEPTPSPQAFF.

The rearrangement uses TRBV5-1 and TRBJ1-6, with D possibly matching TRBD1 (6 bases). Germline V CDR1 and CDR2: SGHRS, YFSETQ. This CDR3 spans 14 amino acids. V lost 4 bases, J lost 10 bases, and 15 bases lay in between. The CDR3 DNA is TGCGCCAGCAGCCGTGAGGGGGGAGGATCACCCCTCCACTTT. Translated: CASSREGGGSPLHF.

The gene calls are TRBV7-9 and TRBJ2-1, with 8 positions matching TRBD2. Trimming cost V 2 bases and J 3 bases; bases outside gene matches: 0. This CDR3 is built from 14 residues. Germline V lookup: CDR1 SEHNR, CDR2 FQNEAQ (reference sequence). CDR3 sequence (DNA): TGTGCCAGCAGCTTAAGCGGGGGCTACAATGAGCAGTTCTTC. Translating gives CASSLSGGYNEQFF.

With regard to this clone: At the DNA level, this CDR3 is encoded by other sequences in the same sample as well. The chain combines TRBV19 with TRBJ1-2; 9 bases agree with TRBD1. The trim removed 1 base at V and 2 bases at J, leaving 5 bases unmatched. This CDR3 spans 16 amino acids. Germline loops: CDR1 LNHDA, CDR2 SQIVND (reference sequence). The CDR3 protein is CASSIALGTGNYGYTF. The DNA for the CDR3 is TGTGCCAGTAGTATAGCCCTAGGGACAGGGAACTATGGCTACACCTTC.

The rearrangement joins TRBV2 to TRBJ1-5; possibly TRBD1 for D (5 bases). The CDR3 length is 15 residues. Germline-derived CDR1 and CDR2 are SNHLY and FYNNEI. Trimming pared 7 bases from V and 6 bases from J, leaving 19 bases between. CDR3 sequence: CASTRNQGLGQPQHF. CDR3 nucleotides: TGTGCCAGCACTAGAAACCAGGGTTTGGGTCAGCCCCAGCATTTT.